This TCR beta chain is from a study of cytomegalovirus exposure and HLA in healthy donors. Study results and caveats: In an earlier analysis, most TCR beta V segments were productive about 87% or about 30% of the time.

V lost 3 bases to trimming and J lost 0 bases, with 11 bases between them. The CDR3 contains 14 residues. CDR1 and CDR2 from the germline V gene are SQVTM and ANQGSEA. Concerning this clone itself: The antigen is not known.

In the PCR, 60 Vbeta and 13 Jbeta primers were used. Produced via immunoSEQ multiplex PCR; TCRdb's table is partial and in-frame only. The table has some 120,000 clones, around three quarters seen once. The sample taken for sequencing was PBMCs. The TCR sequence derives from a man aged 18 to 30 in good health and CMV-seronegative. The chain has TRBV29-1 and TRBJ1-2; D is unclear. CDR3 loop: CSVDIARSNYGYTF. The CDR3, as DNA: TGCAGCGTTGATATCGCTCGGTCTAACTATGGCTACACCTTC.